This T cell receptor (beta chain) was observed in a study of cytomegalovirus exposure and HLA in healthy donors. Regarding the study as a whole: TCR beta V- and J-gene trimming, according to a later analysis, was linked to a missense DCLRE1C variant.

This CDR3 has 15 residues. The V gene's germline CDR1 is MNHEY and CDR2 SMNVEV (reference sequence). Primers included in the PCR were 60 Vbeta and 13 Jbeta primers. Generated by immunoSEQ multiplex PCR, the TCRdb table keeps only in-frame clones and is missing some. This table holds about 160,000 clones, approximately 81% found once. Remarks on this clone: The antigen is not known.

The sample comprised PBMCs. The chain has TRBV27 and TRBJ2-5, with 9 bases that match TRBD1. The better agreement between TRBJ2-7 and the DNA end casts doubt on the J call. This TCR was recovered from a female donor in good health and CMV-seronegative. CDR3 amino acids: CASSSSGTGQHEQYF. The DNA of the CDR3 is TGTGCCAGCAGTTCTTCCGGGACAGGGCAACACGAGCAGTACTTC.